Here is one TCR beta chain with its context. The sample carries other DNA sequences with the same CDR3. The V gene's germline CDR1 is SGHTA and CDR2 FQGNSA. The CDR3 is made up of 14 amino acids. Trimming removed 3 bases at V and 10 bases at J, with 13 bases between. This entry comes from a study of blood T cell repertoires in COVID-19. As for the study in general: Some COVID-19 samples were acute and others convalescent; all came from the United States, Italy and Spain.

Per the study methods: Using reference gene primer amplification, nucleated cell counts were estimated. Measured with immunoSEQ multiplex PCR; TCRdb has only the in-frame clones, and not every one. V and J calls and clone size are copied from that table; D and trimming were computed from the DNA. The repertoire holds over 250,000 clones, with 80% to 90% as singletons. Living in about two dozen US areas, the participants were between roughly 18 and 89 years of age. Categorization into cohorts depended on clinical history that participants reported. The sample consisted of PBMCs or T cells enriched from blood (not recorded which). The clonotype comes from a woman between 18 and 29 years old who had recovered from COVID-19. The V call is TRBV7-2, the J call TRBJ1-6; possible D gene TRBD1, 6 bases. Here the CDR3 DNA reads TGTGCCAGCAGCTTCAAACAGGGTAACTCACCCCTCCACTTT. This translates into CASSFKQGNSPLHF.